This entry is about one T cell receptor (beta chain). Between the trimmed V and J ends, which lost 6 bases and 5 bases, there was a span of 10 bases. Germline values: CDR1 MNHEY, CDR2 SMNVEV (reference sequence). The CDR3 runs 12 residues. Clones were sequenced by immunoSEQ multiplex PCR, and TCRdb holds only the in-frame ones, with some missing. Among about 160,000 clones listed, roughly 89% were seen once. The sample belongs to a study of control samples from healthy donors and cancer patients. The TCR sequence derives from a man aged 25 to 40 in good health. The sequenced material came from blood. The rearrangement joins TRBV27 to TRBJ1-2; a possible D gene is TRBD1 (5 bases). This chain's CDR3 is CASRRGGYGYTF. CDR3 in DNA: TGTGCCAGCAGGCGGGGGGGGTATGGCTACACCTTC.